The 28 T cell receptor beta chains reported below all come from one sample, sequenced in a study of T cell responses to AZD1222 COVID-19 vaccine. Sequencing used immunoSEQ multiplex PCR; TCRdb keeps in-frame clones, though not all of them. The data hold some 120,000 clones, with 80% to 90% observed a single time. The sample was peripheral blood, taken on day 0 of AZD1222 vaccination. The receptors stem from an adult in good health.

The chain recombines TRBV27 with TRBJ1-5; D unclear. The V gene's germline CDR1 is MNHEY and CDR2 SMNVEV (reference sequence). Trimming removed 5 bases from V and 7 bases from J, with 12 bases in between. This CDR3 has 13 residues. For the CDR3, the DNA is TGTGCCAGCAGTGTCCGCCAGTGGCAGCCCCAGCATTTT. It encodes CASSVRQWQPQHF.

The rearrangement joins TRBV4-2 to TRBJ2-1; 10 bases line up with TRBD2. The trim removed 2 bases at V and 8 bases at J, leaving 15 bases unmatched. In germline, CDR1 is LGHNA, CDR2 YNFKEQ. This CDR3 is 18 amino acids long. For the CDR3, the DNA is TGTGCCAGCAGCCAAACCGGGGTAGCGGGGGGTTCAGGGGATGAGCAGTTCTTC. This codes for CASSQTGVAGGSGDEQFF.

The chain joins TRBV24-1 to TRBJ1-1; D is unclear. The CDR3 totals 11 residues. The germline gives CDR1 KGHDR, CDR2 SFDVKD. The germline V and J ends were trimmed by 12 bases and 7 bases, with 14 bases remaining between them. CDR3 coding DNA: TGTGCCTCCAAACGTGGGGTTGAAGCTTTCTTT. As protein: CASKRGVEAFF.

The chain joins TRBV12-5 to TRBJ2-5; D not resolved. From germline, CDR1 is LGHNT and CDR2 FRNRAP. This CDR3 contains 12 residues. Trimming pared 0 bases from V and 4 bases from J, leaving 3 bases between. This CDR3 is CASGLVTETQYF. Written as DNA, the CDR3 is TGTGCTAGTGGTTTGGTAACAGAGACCCAGTACTTC.

The genes are TRBV19 and TRBJ2-7; 8 bases line up with TRBD2. This CDR3 has 17 residues. J was trimmed by 2 bases and V by 4 bases; bases with no gene match: 13. Germline V gene data show CDR1 as LNHDA and CDR2 as SQIVND (reference sequence). Written as DNA, the CDR3 is TGTGCCAGTAGTAGGACTAGCCATGGGGGGAGAGCCTACGAGCAGTACTTC. Translated, it gives CASSRTSHGGRAYEQYF. The full variable domain, completed using reference TRBV19 and TRBJ2-7, is DGGITQSPKYLFRKEGQNVTLSCEQNLNHDAMYWYRQDPGQGLRLIYYSQIVNDFQKGDIAEGYSVSREKKESFPLTVTSAQKNPTAFYLCASSRTSHGGRAYEQYFGPGTRLTVT.

About this clone itself: The same CDR3 can be traced to other DNA sequences in this sample. The V call is TRBV5-6, the J call TRBJ2-4; D is undetermined. The V and J ends lost 0 bases and 6 bases respectively, with 4 bases between them. Germline CDR1 SGHDT, CDR2 YYEEEE. The CDR3 has 12 amino acids. The CDR3 loop is CASSLDRNIQYF. CDR3 DNA: TGTGCCAGCAGCTTGGACAGAAACATTCAGTACTTC.

The chain employs TRBV11-2 and TRBJ1-1; the D is unclear. The V gene's germline CDR1 is SGHAT and CDR2 FQNNGV. With 4 bases removed from V and 0 bases from J, the gap between germline ends came to 9 bases. This CDR3 region has 14 residues. The CDR3 is CASSSRLMNTEAFF. The CDR3 DNA follows: TGTGCCAGCAGCTCTAGACTCATGAACACTGAAGCTTTCTTT.

The CDR3: CASREFASSPGELFF. CDR3 nucleotides: TGTGCCAGCAGGGAATTCGCTAGTTCCCCCGGGGAGCTGTTTTTT. This chain joins TRBV6-4 and TRBJ2-2; D gene ambiguous. This CDR3 comprises 15 residues. CDR1 is MRHNA and CDR2 is SNTAGT in the germline V gene. The germline V and J ends were trimmed by 6 bases and 6 bases, with 17 bases remaining between them.

V gene TRBV24-1 combines with J gene TRBJ1-3; D is unresolved. The germline gives CDR1 KGHDR, CDR2 SFDVKD. Trimming removed 7 bases at V and 4 bases at J, with 10 bases between. CDR3 size: 13 residues. In nucleotides, the CDR3 is TGTGCCACCAGGGCAGAGGGCGGAAACACCATATATTTT. It specifies CATRAEGGNTIYF.

This clone is a singleton in its sample. The CDR3 loop is CASSQGFRQYF. In DNA form, the CDR3 reads TGCGCCAGCAGCCAAGGGTTCCGGCAGTACTTC. The rearrangement joins TRBV4-1 to TRBJ2-7; D is unclear. The V end lost 1 base, the J end lost 9 bases, and 7 bases lay between the germline ends. Germline-derived CDR1 and CDR2 are MGHRA and YSYEKL. The CDR3 sequence is 11 residues long.

About this clone: Other DNA sequences in this sample translate to the same CDR3. The V and J genes are TRBV6-5 and TRBJ1-2; D ambiguous. This CDR3 is built from 11 residues. The V end was cut by 6 bases, the J end by 2 bases, with 4 bases between. CDR1 MNHEY and CDR2 SVGAGI come from the germline V gene. CDR3 sequence: CASSTNYGYTF. In DNA form, the CDR3 reads TGTGCCAGCAGCACAAACTATGGCTACACCTTC.

This clone showed up just a few times. V gene TRBV2 combines with J gene TRBJ2-7; D not resolved. The V end lost 6 bases, the J end lost 0 bases, and 12 bases lay between the germline ends. This CDR3 spans 14 amino acids. Germline V gene data show CDR1 as SNHLY and CDR2 as FYNNEI. This CDR3 reads CASRPWALSYEQYF. In DNA, the CDR3 is TGTGCCAGCAGGCCCTGGGCCCTCTCCTACGAGCAGTACTTC.

This clone occurred a few times. The chain couples TRBV9 to TRBJ1-2; 12 nucleotides agree with TRBD1. V shed 3 bases, J shed 4 bases, and the junction held 10 bases outside the gene matches. Germline loops: CDR1 SGDLS, CDR2 YYNGEE. CDR3 size: 17 residues. CDR3: CASSARDRGHGAYGYTF. The DNA for the CDR3 is TGTGCCAGCAGCGCTCGGGACAGGGGGCACGGGGCCTATGGCTACACCTTC.

This clone was recorded only once. The J gene is TRBJ1-1, the V gene TRBV24-1, with TRBD1 as a possible D gene (5 bases). This CDR3 spans 14 amino acids. Trimming left V 3 bases short and J 1 base short, with 8 bases between. The germline gives CDR1 KGHDR, CDR2 SFDVKD. The CDR3 loop reads CATSDRGPNTEAFF. DNA of the CDR3: TGTGCCACCAGTGATCGGGGACCGAACACTGAAGCTTTCTTT.

V and J are TRBV5-8 and TRBJ1-1; D not certain. This CDR3 spans 13 amino acids. CDR1 is SGHTS, CDR2 YDEGEE, per germline. Trimming left V 3 bases short and J 3 bases short, with 9 bases between. The CDR3 here is CASSSTRYTEAFF. In nucleotides, the CDR3 is TGTGCCAGCAGCTCGACCAGGTACACTGAAGCTTTCTTT. Drawing the rest from reference TRBV5-8 and TRBJ1-1, the complete variable domain is EAGVTQSPTHLIKTRGQQATLRCSPISGHTSVYWYQQALGLGLQFLLWYDEGEERNRGNFPPRFSGRQFPNYSSELNVNALELEDSALYLCASSSTRYTEAFFGQGTRLTVV.

The chain combines TRBV19 with TRBJ2-4, with D possibly being TRBD2 (6 bases). The CDR3 length is 13 residues. Germline V gene sequence: CDR1 LNHDA, CDR2 SQIVND (reference sequence). Between the trimmed V and J ends, which lost 3 bases and 8 bases, there was a span of 11 bases. This chain's CDR3 is CASSMSGVYIQYF. CDR3 DNA: TGTGCCAGTAGTATGTCGGGGGTCTACATTCAGTACTTC.

This clone was counted between two and nine times. The chain carries TRBV4-1 and TRBJ1-2, with a tentative D call TRBD1 (5 bases). Germline CDR1 and CDR2: MGHRA and YSYEKL. V was cut by 4 bases and J by 2 bases, with 14 bases left in between. The CDR3 extends over 15 amino acids. This CDR3 reads CASSPRGRRNYGYTF. DNA of the CDR3: TGCGCCAGCAGCCCCCGGGGACGCCGGAACTATGGCTACACCTTC.

The rearrangement uses TRBV28 and TRBJ1-2, with D unresolved. The germline V gene has CDR1 MDHEN and CDR2 SYDVKM. V gave up 2 bases and J gave up 7 bases, with 11 bases separating them. The CDR3 has 13 amino acids. Here the CDR3 reads CASSLTHMGGYTF. CDR3 sequence (DNA): TGTGCCAGCAGTTTAACGCACATGGGTGGCTACACCTTC.

The gene calls are TRBV5-1 and TRBJ1-1; D uncertain. Germline-derived CDR1 and CDR2 are SGHRS and YFSETQ. V was pared by 3 bases and J by 4 bases, with 4 bases between. The CDR3 consists of 11 residues. CDR3 amino acids: CASSYGTEAFF. In DNA form, the CDR3 reads TGCGCCAGCAGCTACGGCACTGAAGCTTTCTTT.

V gene TRBV3-1 (or the pseudogene TRBV3-2) combines with J gene TRBJ2-7; TRBD2 agrees at 7 bases. The V segment lost 3 bases and the J segment 1 base; nucleotides outside the gene matches: 3. The CDR3 consists of 14 residues. The germline gives CDR1 LGHDT, CDR2 YNNKEL (reference sequence). As DNA, the CDR3 is TGTGCCAGCAGCCAGCGGGACTATTCCTACGAGCAGTACTTC. It yields the protein CASSQRDYSYEQYF.

This sequence joins TRBV29-1 and TRBJ1-1; perhaps TRBD1 as D (5 bases). The CDR3 runs 13 residues. CDR1 SQVTM and CDR2 ANQGSEA come from the germline V gene. Trimming shortened V by 3 bases and J by 0 bases, and 8 bases separated the two germline ends. The CDR3 loop reads CSVDSGMNTEAFF. DNA for the CDR3: TGCAGCGTTGACTCAGGGATGAACACTGAAGCTTTCTTT. The complete variable domain, with remaining parts taken from reference TRBV29-1 and TRBJ1-1, reads SAVISQKPSRDICQRGTSLTIQCQVDSQVTMMFWYRQQPGQSLTLIATANQGSEATYESGFVIDKFPISRPNLTFSTLTVSNMSPEDSSIYLCSVDSGMNTEAFFGQGTRLTVV.

The V gene is TRBV5-1, the J gene TRBJ2-7; tentatively, D is TRBD1 (5 bases). CDR1 SGHRS and CDR2 YFSETQ come from the germline V gene. Trimming pared 0 bases from V and 2 bases from J, leaving 9 bases between. The CDR3 has 14 amino acids. CDR3 nucleotide sequence: TGCGCCAGCAGCTTGGGCCAGACAGCCTACGAGCAGTACTTC. This sequence encodes CASSLGQTAYEQYF.

This chain joins TRBV6-2 or TRBV6-3 and TRBJ2-5, with 9 bases matching TRBD2. Germline CDR1 and CDR2: MNHEY and SVGEGT. The CDR3 spans 15 residues. Unmatched junction bases numbered 7, after V lost 4 bases and J lost 4 bases. This chain's CDR3 is CASSWSSGRSETQYF. In DNA, the CDR3 is TGTGCCAGCAGTTGGAGTAGCGGGAGATCAGAGACCCAGTACTTC.

The V call is TRBV4-1, the J call TRBJ1-5, with D tentatively TRBD1 (6 bases). V shed 1 base and J shed 7 bases, with 14 bases lying between them. The CDR3 has 15 amino acids. In germline, CDR1 is MGHRA, CDR2 YSYEKL. The CDR3 DNA reads as TGCGCCAGCAGCCAAGTGAAAACAGGGCGGCAGCCCCAGCATTTT. It specifies CASSQVKTGRQPQHF.

This chain connects TRBV9 to TRBJ1-6; a weak D match, TRBD1 (5 bases). The V end was cut by 4 bases, the J end by 3 bases, with 11 bases between. CDR3 length: 15 residues. Looked up from germline, CDR1 is SGDLS and CDR2 is YYNGEE. CDR3 sequence (DNA): TGTGCCAGCAGCATCCGGGACGGCTATAATTCACCCCTCCACTTT. Its protein is CASSIRDGYNSPLHF. The variable domain in full, with the rest retrieved from reference TRBV9 and TRBJ1-6, is DSGVTQTPKHLITATGQRVTLRCSPRSGDLSVYWYQQSLDQGLQFLIQYYNGEERAKGNILERFSAQQFPDLHSELNLSSLELGDSALYFCASSIRDGYNSPLHFGNGTRLTVT.

The gene calls are TRBV7-8 and TRBJ1-6; a possible D gene is TRBD1 (5 bases). Germline-derived CDR1 and CDR2 are SGHVS and FQNEAQ. The CDR3 loop spans 15 amino acids. Trimming removed 4 bases from V and 1 base from J, with 8 bases in between. The CDR3 region is CASSYRQSYNSPLHF. CDR3 bases: TGTGCCAGCAGCTACAGACAGTCCTATAATTCACCCCTCCACTTT.

The CDR3 DNA reads TGTGCCAGCAGCCCCTCCTCCGGAAACACCGGGGAGCTGTTTTTT. Its translation: CASSPSSGNTGELFF. The chain joins TRBV3-1 (or the pseudogene TRBV3-2) to TRBJ2-2; D not resolved. The CDR3 extends over 15 amino acids. Looked up from germline, CDR1 is LGHDT and CDR2 is YNNKEL (reference sequence). V was clipped by 4 bases and J by 2 bases, with 11 bases between them.

This chain connects TRBV30 to TRBJ1-5; D unclear. Germline-derived CDR1 and CDR2 are GTSNPN and SVGIG (reference sequence). The CDR3 loop spans 14 amino acids. V was pared by 2 bases and J by 2 bases, with 10 bases between. This chain's CDR3 is CAWSPGVGNQPQHF. In DNA, the CDR3 is TGTGCCTGGAGTCCCGGGGTCGGCAATCAGCCCCAGCATTTT.